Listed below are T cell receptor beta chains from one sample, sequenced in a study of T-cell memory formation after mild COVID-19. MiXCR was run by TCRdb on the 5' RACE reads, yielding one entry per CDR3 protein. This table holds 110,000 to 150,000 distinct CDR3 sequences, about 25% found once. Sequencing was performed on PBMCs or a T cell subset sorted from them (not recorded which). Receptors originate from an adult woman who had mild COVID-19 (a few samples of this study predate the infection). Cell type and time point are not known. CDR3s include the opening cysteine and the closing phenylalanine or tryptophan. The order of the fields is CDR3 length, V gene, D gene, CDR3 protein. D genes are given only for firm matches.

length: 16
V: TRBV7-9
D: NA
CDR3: CASSSLRDPRSTEAFF

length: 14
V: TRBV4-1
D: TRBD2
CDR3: CASSQTSDTYEQYF

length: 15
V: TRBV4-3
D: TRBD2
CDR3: CASSPWEGGSYEQYF

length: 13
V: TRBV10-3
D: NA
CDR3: CATGPLATDTQYF

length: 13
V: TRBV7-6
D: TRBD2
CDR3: CASSLAGGREQYF

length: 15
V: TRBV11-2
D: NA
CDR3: CASSLGWGAKNIQYF

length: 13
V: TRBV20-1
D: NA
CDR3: CSVRGTSGYEQYF

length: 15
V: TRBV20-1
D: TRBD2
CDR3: CSARDRSGSVGTQYF

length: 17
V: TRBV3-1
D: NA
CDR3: CASSDEPGGGTLYEQYF

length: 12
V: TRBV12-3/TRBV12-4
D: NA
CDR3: CASSADLVELFF

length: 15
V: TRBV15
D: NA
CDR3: CATSRERGVNYGYTF

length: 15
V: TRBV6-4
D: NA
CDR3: CASSDEVTDTDTQYF

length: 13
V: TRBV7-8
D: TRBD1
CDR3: CASSPRDSPSAYF

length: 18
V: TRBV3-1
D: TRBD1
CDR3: CASSQDRGRPVFTDTQYF

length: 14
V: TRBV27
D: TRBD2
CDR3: CASSLGLAGGEQYF

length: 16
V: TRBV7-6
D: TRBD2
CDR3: CASSPGLAGRGETQYF

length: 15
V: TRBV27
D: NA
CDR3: CASSLYLGGFAEAFF

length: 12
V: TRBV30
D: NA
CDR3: CAWSNERGTQYF